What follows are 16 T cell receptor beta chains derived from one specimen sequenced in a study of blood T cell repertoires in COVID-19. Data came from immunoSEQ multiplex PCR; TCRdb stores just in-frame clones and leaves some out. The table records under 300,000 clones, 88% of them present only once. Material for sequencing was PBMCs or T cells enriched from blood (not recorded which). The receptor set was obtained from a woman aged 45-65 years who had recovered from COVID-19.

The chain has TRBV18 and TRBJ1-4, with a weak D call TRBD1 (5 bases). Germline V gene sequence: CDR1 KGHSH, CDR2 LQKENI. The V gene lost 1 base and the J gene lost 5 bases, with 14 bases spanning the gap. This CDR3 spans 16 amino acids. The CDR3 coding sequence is TGTGCCAGCTCACCACAAAATACAGGAGGGAATGAAAAACTGTTTTTT. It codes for CASSPQNTGGNEKLFF.

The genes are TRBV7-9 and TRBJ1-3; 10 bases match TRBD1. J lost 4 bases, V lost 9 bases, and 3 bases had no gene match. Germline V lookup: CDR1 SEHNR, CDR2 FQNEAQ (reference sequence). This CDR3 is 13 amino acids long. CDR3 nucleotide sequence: TGTGCCAGTGGGACAGGGGTCGGAAACACCATATATTTT. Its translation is CASGTGVGNTIYF.

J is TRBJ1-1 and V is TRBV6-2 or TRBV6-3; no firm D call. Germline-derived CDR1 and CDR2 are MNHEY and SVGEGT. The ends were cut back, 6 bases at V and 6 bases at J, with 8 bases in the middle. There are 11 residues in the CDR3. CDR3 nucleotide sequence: TGTGCCAGCAGCCTACGGGCTGAAGCTTTCTTT. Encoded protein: CASSLRAEAFF.

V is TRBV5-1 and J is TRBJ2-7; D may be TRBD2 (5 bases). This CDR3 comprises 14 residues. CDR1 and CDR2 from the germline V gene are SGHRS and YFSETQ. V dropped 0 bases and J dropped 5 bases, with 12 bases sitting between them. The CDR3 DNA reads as TGCGCCAGCAGCTTGGACACGGGAAGGAACGAGCAGTACTTC. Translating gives CASSLDTGRNEQYF.

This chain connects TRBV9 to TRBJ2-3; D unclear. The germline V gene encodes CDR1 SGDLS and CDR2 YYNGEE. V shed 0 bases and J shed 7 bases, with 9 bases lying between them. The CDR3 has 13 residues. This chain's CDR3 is CASSVDSVHTQYF. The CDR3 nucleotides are TGTGCCAGCAGCGTAGATTCAGTTCATACGCAGTATTTT. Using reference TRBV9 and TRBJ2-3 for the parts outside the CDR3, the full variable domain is DSGVTQTPKHLITATGQRVTLRCSPRSGDLSVYWYQQSLDQGLQFLIQYYNGEERAKGNILERFSAQQFPDLHSELNLSSLELGDSALYFCASSVDSVHTQYFGPGTRLTVL.

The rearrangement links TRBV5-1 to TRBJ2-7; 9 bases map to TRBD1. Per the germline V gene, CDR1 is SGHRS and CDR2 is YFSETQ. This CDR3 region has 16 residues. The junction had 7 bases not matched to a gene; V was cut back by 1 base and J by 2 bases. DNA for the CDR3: TGCGCCAGCAGCTTGCCCGGGACAGGGATGGCCTACGAGCAGTACTTC. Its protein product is CASSLPGTGMAYEQYF.

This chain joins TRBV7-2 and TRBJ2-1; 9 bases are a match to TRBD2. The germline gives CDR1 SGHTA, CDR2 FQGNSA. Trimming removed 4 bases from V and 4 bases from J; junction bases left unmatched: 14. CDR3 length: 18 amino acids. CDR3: CASSSPPSGRTSYNEQFF. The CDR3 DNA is TGTGCCAGCAGCTCCCCCCCCAGCGGGAGGACATCGTACAATGAGCAGTTCTTC.

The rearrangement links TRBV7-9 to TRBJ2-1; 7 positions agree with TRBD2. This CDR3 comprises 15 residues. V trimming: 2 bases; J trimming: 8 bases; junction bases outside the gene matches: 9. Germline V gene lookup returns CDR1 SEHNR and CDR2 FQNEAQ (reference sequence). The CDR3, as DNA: TGTGCCAGCAGCTTACCAGCGGGAAGGATCGATGAGCAGTTCTTC. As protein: CASSLPAGRIDEQFF.

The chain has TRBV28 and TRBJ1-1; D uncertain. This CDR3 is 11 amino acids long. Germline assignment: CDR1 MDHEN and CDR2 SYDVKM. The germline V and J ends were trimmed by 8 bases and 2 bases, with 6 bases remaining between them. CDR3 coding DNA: TGTGCCAGCGGGCGTAACACTGAAGCTTTCTTT. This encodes CASGRNTEAFF.

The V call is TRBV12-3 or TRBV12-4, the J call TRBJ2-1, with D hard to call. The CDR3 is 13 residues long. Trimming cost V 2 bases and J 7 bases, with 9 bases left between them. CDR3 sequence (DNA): TGTGCCAGCAGTTTATCCACACGAAATGAGCAGTTCTTC. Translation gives CASSLSTRNEQFF.

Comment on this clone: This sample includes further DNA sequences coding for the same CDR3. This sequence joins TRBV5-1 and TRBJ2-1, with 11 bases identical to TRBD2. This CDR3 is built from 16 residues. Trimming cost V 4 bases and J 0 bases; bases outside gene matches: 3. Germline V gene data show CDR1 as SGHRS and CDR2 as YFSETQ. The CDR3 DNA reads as TGCGCCAGCAGCGTAACTAGCGGGAGCTCCTACAATGAGCAGTTCTTC. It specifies CASSVTSGSSYNEQFF.

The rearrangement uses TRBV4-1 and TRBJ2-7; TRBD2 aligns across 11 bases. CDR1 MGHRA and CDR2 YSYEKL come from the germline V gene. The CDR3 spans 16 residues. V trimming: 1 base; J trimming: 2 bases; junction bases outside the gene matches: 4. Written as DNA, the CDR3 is TGCGCCAGCAGCCAAGCTGGGACTAGCGGAACCTACGAGCAGTACTTC. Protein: CASSQAGTSGTYEQYF.

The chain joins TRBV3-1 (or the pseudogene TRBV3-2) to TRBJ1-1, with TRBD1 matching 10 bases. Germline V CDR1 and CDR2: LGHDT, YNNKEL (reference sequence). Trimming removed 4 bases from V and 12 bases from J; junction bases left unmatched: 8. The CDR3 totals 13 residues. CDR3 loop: CASSLRDRGSTFF. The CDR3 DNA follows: TGTGCCAGCAGCCTCCGGGACAGGGGCTCGACTTTCTTT.

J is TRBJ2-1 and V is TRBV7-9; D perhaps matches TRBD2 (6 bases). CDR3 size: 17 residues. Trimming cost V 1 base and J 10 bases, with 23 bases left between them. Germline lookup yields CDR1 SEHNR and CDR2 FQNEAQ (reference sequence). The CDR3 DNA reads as TGTGCCAGCAGCTTAGTTCACCTTCGGGAGCGAGAAGACGAGCAGTTCTTC. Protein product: CASSLVHLREREDEQFF.

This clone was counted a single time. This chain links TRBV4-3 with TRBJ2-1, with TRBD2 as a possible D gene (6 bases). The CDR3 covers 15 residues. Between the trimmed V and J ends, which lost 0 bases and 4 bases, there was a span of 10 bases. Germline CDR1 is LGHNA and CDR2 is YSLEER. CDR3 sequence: CASSQELAFYNEQFF. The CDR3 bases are TGCGCCAGCAGCCAAGAACTAGCATTTTACAATGAGCAGTTCTTC.

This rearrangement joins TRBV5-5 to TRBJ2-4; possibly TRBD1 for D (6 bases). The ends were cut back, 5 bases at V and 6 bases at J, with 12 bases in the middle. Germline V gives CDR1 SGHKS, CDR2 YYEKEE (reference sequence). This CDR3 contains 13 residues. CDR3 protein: CASSLLTGNIQYF. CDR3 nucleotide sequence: TGTGCCAGCAGTCTTCTGACAGGAAACATTCAGTACTTC.